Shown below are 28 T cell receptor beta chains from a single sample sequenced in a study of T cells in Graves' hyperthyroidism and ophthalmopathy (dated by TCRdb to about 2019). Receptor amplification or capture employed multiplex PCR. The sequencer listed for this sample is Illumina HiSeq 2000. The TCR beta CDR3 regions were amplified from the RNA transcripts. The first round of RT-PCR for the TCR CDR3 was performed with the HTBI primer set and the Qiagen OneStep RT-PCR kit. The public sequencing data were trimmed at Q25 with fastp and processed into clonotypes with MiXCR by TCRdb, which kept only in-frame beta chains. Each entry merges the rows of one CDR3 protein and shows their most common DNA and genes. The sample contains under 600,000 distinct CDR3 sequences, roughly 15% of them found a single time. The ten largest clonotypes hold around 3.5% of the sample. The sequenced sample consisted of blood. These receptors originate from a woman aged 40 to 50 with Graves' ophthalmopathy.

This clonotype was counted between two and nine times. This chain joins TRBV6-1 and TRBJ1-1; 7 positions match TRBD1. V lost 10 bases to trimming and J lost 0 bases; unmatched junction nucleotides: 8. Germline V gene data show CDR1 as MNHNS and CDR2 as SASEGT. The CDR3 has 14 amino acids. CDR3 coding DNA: TGTGCCACTAGTATGGGACAGATGAACACTGAAGCTTTCTTT. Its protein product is CATSMGQMNTEAFF.

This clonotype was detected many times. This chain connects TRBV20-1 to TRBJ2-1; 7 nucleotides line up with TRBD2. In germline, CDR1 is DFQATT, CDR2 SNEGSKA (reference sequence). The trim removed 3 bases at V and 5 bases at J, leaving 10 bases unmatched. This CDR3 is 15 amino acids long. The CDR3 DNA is TGCAGTGCTAGCCCTTGGGCGGGAGTTGACAATGAGCAGTTCTTC. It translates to CSASPWAGVDNEQFF.

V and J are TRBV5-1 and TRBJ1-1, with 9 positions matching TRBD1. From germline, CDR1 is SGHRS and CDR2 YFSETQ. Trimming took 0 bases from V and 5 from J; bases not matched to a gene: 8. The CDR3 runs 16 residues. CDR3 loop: CASSLGRGQGRTEAFF. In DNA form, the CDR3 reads TGCGCCAGCAGCTTGGGCAGAGGACAGGGGCGGACTGAAGCTTTCTTT.

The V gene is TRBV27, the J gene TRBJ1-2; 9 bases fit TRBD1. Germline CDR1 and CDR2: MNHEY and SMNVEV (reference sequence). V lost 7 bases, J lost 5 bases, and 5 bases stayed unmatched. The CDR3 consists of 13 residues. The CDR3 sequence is CASTPGTGYGYTF. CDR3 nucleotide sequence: TGTGCCAGCACCCCGGGGACAGGGTATGGCTACACCTTC.

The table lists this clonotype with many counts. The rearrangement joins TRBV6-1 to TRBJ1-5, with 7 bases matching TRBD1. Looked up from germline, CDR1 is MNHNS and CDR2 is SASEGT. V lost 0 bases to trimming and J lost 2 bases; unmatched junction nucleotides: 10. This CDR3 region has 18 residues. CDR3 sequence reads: CASSEAGRGLRRNQPQHF. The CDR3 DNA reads TGTGCCAGCAGTGAAGCGGGGAGGGGGCTGAGGCGCAATCAGCCCCAGCATTTT.

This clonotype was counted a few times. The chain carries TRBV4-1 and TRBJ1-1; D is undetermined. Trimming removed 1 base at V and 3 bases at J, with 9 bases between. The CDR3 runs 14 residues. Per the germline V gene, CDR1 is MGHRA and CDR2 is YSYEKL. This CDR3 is CASSQGLGHTEAFF. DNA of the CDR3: TGCGCCAGCAGCCAAGGGCTTGGGCACACTGAAGCTTTCTTT.

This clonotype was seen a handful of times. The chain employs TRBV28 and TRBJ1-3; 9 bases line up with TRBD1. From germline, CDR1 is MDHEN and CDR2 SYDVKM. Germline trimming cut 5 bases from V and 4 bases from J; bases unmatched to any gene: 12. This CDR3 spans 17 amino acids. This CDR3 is CASSPVRQGVFGNTIYF. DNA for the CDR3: TGTGCCAGCAGTCCGGTTCGACAGGGGGTATTCGGAAACACCATATATTTT. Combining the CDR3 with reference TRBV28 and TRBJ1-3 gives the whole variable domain DVKVTQSSRYLVKRTGEKVFLECVQDMDHENMFWYRQDPGLGLRLIYFSYDVKMKEKGDIPEGYSVSREKKERFSLILESASTNQTSMYLCASSPVRQGVFGNTIYFGEGSWLTVV.

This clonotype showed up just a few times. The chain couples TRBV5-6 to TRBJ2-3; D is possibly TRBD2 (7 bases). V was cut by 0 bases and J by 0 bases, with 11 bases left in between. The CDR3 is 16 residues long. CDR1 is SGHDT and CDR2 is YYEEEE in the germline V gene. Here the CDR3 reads CASSLVGGHSTDTQYF. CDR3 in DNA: TGTGCCAGCAGCTTGGTCGGGGGGCATAGCACAGATACGCAGTATTTT.

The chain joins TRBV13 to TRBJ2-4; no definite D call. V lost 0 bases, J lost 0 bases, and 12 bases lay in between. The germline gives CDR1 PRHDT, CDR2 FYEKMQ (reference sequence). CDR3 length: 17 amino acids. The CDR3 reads CASSLGLADLAKNIQYF. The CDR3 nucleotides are TGTGCCAGCAGCTTAGGTCTCGCGGACCTAGCCAAAAACATTCAGTACTTC.

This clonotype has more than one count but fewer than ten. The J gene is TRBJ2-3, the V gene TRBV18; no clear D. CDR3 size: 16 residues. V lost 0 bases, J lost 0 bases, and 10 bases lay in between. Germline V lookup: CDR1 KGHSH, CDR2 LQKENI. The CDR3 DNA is TGTGCCAGCTCACCACCGTGGGGTTCTAGCACAGATACGCAGTATTTT. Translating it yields CASSPPWGSSTDTQYF.

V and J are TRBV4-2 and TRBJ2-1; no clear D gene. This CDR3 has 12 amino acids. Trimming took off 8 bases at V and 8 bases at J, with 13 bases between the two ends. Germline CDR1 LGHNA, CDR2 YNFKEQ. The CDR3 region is CASAASLDEQFF. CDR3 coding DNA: TGTGCCAGCGCGGCAAGTCTCGATGAGCAGTTCTTC.

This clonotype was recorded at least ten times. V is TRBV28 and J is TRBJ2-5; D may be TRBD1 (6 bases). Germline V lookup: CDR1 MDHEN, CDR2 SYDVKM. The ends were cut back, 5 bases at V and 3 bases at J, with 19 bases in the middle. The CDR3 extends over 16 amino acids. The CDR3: CASSLSRTAGKETQYF. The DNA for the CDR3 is TGTGCCAGCAGTCTCTCCCGGACAGCCGGAAAAGAGACCCAGTACTTC.

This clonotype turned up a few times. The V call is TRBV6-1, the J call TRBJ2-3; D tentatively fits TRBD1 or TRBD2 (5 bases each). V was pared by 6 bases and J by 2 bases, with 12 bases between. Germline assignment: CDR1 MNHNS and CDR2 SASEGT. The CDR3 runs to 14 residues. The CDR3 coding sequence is TGTGCCAGCAGCCCGGGACCTAACACAGATACGCAGTATTTT. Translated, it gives CASSPGPNTDTQYF.

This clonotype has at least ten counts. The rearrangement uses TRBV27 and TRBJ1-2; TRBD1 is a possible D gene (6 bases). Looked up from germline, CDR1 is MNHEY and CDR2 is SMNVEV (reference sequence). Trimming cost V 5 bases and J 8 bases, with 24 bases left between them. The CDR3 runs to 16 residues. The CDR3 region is CASSRAYRQAGEGYTF. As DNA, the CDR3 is TGTGCCAGCAGTCGCGCCTACAGACAGGCAGGGGAGGGCTACACCTTC.

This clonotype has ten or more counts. In DNA form, the CDR3 reads TGTGCCAGCAGCTTAGGGGAATCTAGCCCCACCCCCTACAATGAGCAGTTCTTC. It yields the protein CASSLGESSPTPYNEQFF. The chain combines TRBV11-2 with TRBJ2-1; D perhaps matches TRBD2 (5 bases). The germline V gene has CDR1 SGHAT and CDR2 FQNNGV. The CDR3 length is 18 residues. V gave up 1 base and J gave up 2 bases, with 18 bases separating them.

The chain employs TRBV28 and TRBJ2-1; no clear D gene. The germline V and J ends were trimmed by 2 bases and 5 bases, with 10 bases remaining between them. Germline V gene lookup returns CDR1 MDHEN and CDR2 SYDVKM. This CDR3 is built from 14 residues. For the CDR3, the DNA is TGTGCCAGCAGTTTAGAGGCACTGAACAATGAGCAGTTCTTC. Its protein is CASSLEALNNEQFF.

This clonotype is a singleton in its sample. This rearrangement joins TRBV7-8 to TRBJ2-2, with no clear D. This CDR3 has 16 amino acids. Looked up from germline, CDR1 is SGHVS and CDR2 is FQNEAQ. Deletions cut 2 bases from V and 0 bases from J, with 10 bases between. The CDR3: CASSLTADTNTGELFF. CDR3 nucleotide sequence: TGTGCCAGCAGCTTAACGGCGGATACGAACACCGGGGAGCTGTTTTTT. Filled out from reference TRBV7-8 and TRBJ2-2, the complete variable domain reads GAGVSQSPRYKVAKRGQDVALRCDPISGHVSLFWYQQALGQGPEFLTYFQNEAQLDKSGLPSDRFFAERPEGSVSTLKIQRTQQEDSAVYLCASSLTADTNTGELFFGEGSRLTVL.

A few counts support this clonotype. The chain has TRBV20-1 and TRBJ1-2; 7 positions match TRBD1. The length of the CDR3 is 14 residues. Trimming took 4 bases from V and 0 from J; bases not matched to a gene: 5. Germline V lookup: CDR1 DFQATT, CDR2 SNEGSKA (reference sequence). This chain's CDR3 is CSATRQGTNYGYTF. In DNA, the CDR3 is TGCAGTGCTACCCGACAGGGTACTAACTATGGCTACACCTTC.

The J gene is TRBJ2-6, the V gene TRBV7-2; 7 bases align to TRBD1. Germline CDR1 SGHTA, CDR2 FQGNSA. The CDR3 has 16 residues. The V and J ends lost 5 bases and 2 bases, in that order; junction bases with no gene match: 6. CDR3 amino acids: CASSLQGTPGANVLTF. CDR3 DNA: TGTGCCAGCAGCCTACAGGGGACCCCTGGGGCCAACGTCCTGACTTTC.

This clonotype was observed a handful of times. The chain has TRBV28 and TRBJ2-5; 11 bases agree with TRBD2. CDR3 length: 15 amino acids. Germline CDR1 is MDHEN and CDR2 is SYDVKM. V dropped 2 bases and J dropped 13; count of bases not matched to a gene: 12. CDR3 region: CASSLTGTSGPGGYF. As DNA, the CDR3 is TGTGCCAGCAGTTTAACCGGGACTAGCGGTCCGGGAGGGTACTTC.

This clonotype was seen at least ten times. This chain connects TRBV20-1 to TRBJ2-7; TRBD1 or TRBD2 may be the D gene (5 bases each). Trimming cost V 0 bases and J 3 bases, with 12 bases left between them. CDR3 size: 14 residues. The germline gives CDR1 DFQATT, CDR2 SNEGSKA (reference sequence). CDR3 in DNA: TGCAGTGCTAGAGATCTGACAGAGGGCTACGAGCAGTACTTC. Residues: CSARDLTEGYEQYF.

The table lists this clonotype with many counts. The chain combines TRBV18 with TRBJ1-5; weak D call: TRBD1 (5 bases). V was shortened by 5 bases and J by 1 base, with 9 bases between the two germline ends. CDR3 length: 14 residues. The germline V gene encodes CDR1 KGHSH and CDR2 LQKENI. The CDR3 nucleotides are TGTGCCAGCTCATCCCGGGACAGCAATCAGCCCCAGCATTTT. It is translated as CASSSRDSNQPQHF.

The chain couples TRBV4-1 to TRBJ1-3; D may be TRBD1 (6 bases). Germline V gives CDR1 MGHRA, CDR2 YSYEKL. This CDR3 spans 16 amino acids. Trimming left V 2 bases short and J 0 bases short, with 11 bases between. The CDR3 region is CASSQMGHLSGNTIYF. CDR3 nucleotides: TGCGCCAGCAGCCAAATGGGACACCTCTCTGGAAACACCATATATTTT.

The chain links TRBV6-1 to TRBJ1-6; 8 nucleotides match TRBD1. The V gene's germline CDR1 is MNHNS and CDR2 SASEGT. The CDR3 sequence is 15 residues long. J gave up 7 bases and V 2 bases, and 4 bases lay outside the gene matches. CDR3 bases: TGTGCCAGCAGTGAATCGGACAGGGTGAATTCACCCCTCCACTTT. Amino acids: CASSESDRVNSPLHF.

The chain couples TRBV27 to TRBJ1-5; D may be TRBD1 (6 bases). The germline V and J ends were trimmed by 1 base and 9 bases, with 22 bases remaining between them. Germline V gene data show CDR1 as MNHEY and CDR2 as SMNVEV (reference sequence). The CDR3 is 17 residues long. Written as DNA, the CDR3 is TGTGCCAGCAGTTTATATGGGTGGACAGCGGGCATATCGCCCCAGCATTTT. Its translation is CASSLYGWTAGISPQHF.

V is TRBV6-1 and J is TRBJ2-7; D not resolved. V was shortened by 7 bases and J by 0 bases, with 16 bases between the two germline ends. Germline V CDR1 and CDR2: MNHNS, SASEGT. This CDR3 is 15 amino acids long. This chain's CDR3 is CASTQGTSASYEQYF. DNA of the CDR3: TGTGCCAGCACTCAAGGTACATCCGCCTCCTACGAGCAGTACTTC.

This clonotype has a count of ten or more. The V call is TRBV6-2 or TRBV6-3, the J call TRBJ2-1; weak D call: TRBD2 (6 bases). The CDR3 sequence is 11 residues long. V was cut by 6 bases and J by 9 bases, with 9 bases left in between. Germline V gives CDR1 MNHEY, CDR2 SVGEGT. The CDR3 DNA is TGTGCCAGCAGCCGGACTATTGAGCAGTTCTTC. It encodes CASSRTIEQFF.

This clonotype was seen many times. CDR3 DNA: TGTGCCAGCAGTTCAATTCCGACAGGACCGGAATCCTACGAGCAGTACTTC. This encodes CASSSIPTGPESYEQYF. V usage is TRBV3-1 and J usage is TRBJ2-7, with D maybe TRBD1 (6 bases). CDR1 is LGHDT and CDR2 is YNNKEL in the germline V gene (reference sequence). V was cut by 6 bases and J by 1 base, with 22 bases left in between. The CDR3 has 17 amino acids.